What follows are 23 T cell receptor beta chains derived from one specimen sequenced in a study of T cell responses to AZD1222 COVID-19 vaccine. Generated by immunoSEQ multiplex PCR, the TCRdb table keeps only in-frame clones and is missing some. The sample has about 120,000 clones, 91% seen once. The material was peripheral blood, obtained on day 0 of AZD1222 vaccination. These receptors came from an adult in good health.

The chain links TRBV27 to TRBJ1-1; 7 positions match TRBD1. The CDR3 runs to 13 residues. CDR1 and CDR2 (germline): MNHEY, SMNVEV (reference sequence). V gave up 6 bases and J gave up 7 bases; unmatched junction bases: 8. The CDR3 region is CASRDRRSSEAFF. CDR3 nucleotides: TGTGCCAGCAGGGACAGGAGGTCGAGTGAAGCTTTCTTT.

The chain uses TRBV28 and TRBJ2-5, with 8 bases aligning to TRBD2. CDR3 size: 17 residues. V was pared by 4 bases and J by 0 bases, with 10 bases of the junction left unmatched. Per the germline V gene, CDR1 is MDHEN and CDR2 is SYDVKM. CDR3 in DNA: TGTGCCAGCAGTTCGATGTGGCTAGCGGGTTACCAAGAGACCCAGTACTTC. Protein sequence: CASSSMWLAGYQETQYF. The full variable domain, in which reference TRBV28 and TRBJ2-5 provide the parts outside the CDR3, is DVKVTQSSRYLVKRTGEKVFLECVQDMDHENMFWYRQDPGLGLRLIYFSYDVKMKEKGDIPEGYSVSREKKERFSLILESASTNQTSMYLCASSSMWLAGYQETQYFGPGTRLLVL.

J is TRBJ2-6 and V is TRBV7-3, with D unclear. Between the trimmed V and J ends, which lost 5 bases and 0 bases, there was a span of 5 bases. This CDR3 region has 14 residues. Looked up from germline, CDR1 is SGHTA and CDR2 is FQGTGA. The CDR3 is CASSPSSGANVLTF. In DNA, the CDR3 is TGTGCCAGCAGCCCCTCCTCTGGGGCCAACGTCCTGACTTTC.

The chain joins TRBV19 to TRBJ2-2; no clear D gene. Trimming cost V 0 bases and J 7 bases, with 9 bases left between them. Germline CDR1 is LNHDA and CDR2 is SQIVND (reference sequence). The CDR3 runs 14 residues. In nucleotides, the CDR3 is TGTGCCAGTAGTATAGATTCAAGACTCGGGGAGCTGTTTTTT. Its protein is CASSIDSRLGELFF.

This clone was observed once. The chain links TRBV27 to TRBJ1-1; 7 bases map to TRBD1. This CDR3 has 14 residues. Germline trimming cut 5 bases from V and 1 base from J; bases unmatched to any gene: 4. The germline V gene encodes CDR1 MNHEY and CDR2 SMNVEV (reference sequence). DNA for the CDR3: TGTGCCAGCAGTCCGGGGACAGCGAACACTGAAGCTTTCTTT. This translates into CASSPGTANTEAFF.

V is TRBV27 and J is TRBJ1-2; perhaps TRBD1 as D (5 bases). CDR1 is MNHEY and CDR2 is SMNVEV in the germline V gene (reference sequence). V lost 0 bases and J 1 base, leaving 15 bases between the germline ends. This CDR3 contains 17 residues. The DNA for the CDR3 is TGTGCCAGCAGTTTATCGAGCAGGGAAATACGTAACTATGGCTACACCTTC. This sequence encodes CASSLSSREIRNYGYTF.

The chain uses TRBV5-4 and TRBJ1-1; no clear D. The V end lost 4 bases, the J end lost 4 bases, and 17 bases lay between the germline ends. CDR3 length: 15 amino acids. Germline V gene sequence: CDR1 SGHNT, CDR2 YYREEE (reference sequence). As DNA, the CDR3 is TGTGCCAGCAGCCCAGTCTGGGGTGGCGGCACTGAAGCTTTCTTT. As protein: CASSPVWGGGTEAFF. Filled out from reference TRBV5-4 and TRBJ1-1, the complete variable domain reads ETGVTQSPTHLIKTRGQQVTLRCSSQSGHNTVSWYQQALGQGPQFIFQYYREEENGRGNFPPRFSGLQFPNYSSELNVNALELDDSALYLCASSPVWGGGTEAFFGQGTRLTVV.

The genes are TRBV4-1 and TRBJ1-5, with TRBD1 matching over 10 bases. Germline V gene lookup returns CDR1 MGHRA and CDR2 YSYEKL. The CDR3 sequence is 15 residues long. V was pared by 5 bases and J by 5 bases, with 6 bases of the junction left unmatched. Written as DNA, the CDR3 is TGCGCCAGCAGCTGGGGACAGGGGCTGCATCAGCCCCAGCATTTT. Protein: CASSWGQGLHQPQHF.

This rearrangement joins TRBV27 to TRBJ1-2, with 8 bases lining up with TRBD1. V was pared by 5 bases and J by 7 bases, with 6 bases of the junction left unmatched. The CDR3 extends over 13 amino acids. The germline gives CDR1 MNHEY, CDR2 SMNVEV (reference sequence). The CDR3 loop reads CASSPRTGLGYTF. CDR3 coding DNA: TGTGCCAGCAGTCCTAGGACAGGGCTTGGCTACACCTTC.

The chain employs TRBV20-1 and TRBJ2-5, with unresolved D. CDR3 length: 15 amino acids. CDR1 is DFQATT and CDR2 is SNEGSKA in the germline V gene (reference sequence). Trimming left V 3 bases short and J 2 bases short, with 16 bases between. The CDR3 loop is CSASFLATTQETQYF. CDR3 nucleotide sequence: TGCAGTGCTAGTTTCTTGGCTACGACTCAAGAGACCCAGTACTTC.

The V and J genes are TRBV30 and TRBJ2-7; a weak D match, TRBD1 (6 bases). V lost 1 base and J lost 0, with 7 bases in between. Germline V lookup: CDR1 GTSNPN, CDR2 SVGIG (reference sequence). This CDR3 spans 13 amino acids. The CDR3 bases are TGTGCCTGGAGTGGCAGGGGCTCCTACGAGCAGTACTTC. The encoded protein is CAWSGRGSYEQYF.

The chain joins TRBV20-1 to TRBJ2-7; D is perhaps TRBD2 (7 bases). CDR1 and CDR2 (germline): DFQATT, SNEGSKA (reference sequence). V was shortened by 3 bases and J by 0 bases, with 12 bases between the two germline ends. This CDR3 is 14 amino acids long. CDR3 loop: CSASSAGASYEQYF. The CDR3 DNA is TGCAGTGCTAGTAGCGCGGGGGCCTCCTACGAGCAGTACTTC.

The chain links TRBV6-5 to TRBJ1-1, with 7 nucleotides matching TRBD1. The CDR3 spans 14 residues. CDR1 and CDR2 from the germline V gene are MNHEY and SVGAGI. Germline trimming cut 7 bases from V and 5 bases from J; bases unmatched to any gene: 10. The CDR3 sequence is CASIPTGMLTEAFF. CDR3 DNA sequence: TGTGCCAGCATTCCGACAGGGATGTTAACTGAAGCTTTCTTT.

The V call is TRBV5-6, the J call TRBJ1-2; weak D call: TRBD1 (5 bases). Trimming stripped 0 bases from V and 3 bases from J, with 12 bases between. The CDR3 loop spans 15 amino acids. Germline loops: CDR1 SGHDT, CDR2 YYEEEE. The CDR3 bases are TGTGCCAGCAGCTTGGCTCGGGGGTTCGACTATGGCTACACCTTC. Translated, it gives CASSLARGFDYGYTF.

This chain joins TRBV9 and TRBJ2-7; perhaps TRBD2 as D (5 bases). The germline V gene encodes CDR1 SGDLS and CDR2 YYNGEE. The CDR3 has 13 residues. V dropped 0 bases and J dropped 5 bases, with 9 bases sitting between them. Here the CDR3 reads CASSVGSGNEQYF. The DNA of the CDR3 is TGTGCCAGCAGCGTAGGAAGCGGCAACGAGCAGTACTTC.

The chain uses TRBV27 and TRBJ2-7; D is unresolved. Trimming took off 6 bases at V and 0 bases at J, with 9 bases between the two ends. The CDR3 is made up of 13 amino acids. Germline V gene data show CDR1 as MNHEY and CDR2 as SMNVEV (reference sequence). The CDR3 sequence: CASRAAISYEQYF. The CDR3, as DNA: TGTGCCAGCAGGGCAGCGATCTCCTACGAGCAGTACTTC.

As DNA, the CDR3 is TGCGCCAGCAGCCAAGATCGGGCTAGCGGGGGGGCCTCCTACAATGAGCAGTTCTTC. Residues: CASSQDRASGGASYNEQFF. This chain connects TRBV4-1 to TRBJ2-1; TRBD2 agrees at 12 bases. The CDR3 has 19 amino acids. CDR1 and CDR2 (germline): MGHRA, YSYEKL. V lost 0 bases and J lost 0; bases outside the gene matches: 6.

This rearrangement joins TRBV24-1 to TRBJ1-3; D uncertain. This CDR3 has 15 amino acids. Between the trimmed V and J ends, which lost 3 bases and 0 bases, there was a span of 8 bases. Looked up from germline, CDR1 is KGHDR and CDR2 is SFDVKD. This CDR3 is CATSDPVGSGNTIYF. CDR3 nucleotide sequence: TGTGCCACCAGTGATCCCGTTGGCTCTGGAAACACCATATATTTT.

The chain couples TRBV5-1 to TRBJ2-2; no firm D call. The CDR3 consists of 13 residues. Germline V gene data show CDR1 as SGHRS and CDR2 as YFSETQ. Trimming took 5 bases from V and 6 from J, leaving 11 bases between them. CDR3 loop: CASRWRTPGELFF. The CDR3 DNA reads TGCGCCAGCAGGTGGCGTACGCCCGGGGAGCTGTTTTTT.

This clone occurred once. The CDR3 loop reads CASSYSSDLTGNTIYF. CDR3 sequence (DNA): TGTGCCAGCAGTTACTCGTCTGATCTTACTGGAAACACCATATATTTT. This sequence joins TRBV6-5 and TRBJ1-3, with D hard to call. Trimming stripped 0 bases from V and 2 bases from J, with 11 bases between. In germline, CDR1 is MNHEY, CDR2 SVGAGI. This CDR3 region has 16 residues.

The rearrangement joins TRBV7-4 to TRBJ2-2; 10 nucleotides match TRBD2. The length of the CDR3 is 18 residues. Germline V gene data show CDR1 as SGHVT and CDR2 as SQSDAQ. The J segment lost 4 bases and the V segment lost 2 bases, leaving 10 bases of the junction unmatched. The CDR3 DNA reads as TGTGCCAGCAGCTTACCCCCAAGGCTAGCGGGGGCCACCGGGGAGCTGTTTTTT. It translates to CASSLPPRLAGATGELFF.

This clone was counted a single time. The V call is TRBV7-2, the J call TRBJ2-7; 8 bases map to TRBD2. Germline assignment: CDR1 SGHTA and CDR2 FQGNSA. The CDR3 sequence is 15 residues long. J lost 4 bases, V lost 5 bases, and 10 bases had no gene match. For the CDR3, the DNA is TGTGCCAGCAGCGGCTCAGCGGGGGCGTCTTACGAGCAGTACTTC. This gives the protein CASSGSAGASYEQYF.

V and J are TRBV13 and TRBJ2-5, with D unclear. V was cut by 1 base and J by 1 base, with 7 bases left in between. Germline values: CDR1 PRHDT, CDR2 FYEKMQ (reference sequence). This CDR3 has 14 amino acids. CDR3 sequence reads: CASSLVGSQETQYF. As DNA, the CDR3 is TGTGCCAGCAGCTTAGTAGGCAGCCAAGAGACCCAGTACTTC.